Included here is one TCR beta chain sequence, with context. Sequencing used immunoSEQ multiplex PCR; TCRdb keeps in-frame clones, though not all of them. The table includes approximately 150,000 clones, just over 95% detected once. The data are from a study of control samples from healthy donors and cancer patients. V lost 2 bases, J lost 3 bases, and 9 bases stayed unmatched. Germline V lookup: CDR1 MNHEY, CDR2 SVGEGT. The CDR3 spans 17 residues. This clonotype originated in a woman in her twenties or thirties in good health. The rearrangement joins TRBV6-2 or TRBV6-3 to TRBJ2-1; 8 nucleotides agree with TRBD2. The sequenced material came from blood. CDR3 sequence reads: CASSYGLAEAYYNEQFF. The CDR3 DNA sequence: TGTGCCAGCAGTTACGGACTAGCTGAAGCATACTACAATGAGCAGTTCTTC.